This paragraph reports one TCR beta chain. What it binds is unknown. The data derive from a study of post-analysis software for immune sequencing data. Study findings and constraints: Relative to controls, patients with multiple sclerosis showed significantly lower normalized Chao1 diversity. Clustering by F measure revealed strong co-clustering among samples prepared together in one batch. TRBV5-6, TRBV5-1 and TRBV20-1 belonged to a set of about five TRBV segments that were more frequent in patients than controls.

Unique molecular identifiers tagged the TCR beta cDNA libraries. About 500,000 cDNA molecules were obtained from around 0.96 to 9.9 million T cells. From the PCR reads, TCRdb called clonotypes with MiXCR, one entry per CDR3 protein. The sample holds about 260,000 distinct CDR3 sequences, approximately 34% seen once. This CDR3 is built from 13 residues. The germline V gene has CDR1 SGHRS and CDR2 YFSETQ. The receptor was isolated from a girl aged 10-17 years with multiple sclerosis. The sequencing input was blood. The chain combines TRBV5-1 with TRBJ2-7; D is uncertain. The end of the DNA fits TRBJ2-5 better, so the J call may be wrong. DNA of the CDR3: TGCGCCAGCAGCTTGGCTGAGTACGGGACCCAGTACTTC. Translation: CASSLAEYGTQYF.